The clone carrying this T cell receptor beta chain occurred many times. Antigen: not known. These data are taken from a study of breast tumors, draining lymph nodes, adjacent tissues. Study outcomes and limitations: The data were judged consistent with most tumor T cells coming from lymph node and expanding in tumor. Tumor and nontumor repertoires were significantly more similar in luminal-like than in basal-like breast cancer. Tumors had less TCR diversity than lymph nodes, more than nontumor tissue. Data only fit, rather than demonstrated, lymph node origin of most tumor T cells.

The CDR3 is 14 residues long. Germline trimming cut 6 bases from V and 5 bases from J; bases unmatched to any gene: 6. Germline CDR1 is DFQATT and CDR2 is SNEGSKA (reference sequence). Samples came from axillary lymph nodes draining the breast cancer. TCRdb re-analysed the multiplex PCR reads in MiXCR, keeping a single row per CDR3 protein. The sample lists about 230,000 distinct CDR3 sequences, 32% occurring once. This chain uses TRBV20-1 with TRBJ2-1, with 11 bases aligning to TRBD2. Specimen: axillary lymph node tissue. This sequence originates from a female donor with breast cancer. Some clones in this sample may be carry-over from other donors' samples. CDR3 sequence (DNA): TGCAGTGCGCGGACTAGCGGGTGGCACAATGAGCAGTTCTTC. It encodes CSARTSGWHNEQFF.